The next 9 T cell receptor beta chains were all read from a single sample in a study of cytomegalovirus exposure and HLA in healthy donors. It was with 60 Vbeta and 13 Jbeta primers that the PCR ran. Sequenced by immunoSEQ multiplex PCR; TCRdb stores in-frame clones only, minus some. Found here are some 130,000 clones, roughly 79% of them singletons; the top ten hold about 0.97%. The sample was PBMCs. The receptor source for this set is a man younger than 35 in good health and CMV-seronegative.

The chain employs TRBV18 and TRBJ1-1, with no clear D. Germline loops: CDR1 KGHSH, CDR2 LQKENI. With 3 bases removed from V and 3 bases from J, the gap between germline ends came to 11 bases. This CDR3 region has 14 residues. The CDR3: CASSPIAGDTEAFF. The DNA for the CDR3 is TGTGCCAGCTCACCCATCGCGGGTGACACTGAAGCTTTCTTT.

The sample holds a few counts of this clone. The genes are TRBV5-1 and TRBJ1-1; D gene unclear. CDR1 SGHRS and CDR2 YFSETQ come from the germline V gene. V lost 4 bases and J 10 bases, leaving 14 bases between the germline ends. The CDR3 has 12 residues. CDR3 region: CASSADAGGAFF. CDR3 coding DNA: TGCGCCAGCAGCGCTGACGCTGGCGGAGCTTTCTTT.

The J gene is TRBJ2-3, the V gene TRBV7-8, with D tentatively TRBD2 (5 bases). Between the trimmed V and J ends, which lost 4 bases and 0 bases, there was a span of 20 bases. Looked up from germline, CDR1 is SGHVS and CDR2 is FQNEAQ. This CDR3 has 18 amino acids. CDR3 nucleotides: TGTGCCAGCAGCTGGGGAGCTTACCGATCGTCTAGCACAGATACGCAGTATTTT. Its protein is CASSWGAYRSSSTDTQYF.

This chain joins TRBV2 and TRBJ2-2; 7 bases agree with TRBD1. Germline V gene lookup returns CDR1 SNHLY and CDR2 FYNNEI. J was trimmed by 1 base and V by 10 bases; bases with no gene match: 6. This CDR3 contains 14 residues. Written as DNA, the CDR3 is TGTGCCACCCGGGGACAGCTGAACACCGGGGAGCTGTTTTTT. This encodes CATRGQLNTGELFF.

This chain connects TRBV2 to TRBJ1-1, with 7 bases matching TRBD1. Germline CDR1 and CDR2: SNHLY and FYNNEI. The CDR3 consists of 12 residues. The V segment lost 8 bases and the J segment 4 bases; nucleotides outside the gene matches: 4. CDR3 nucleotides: TGTGCCAGCCCCCCAGGGGGCACTGAAGCTTTCTTT. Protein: CASPPGGTEAFF.

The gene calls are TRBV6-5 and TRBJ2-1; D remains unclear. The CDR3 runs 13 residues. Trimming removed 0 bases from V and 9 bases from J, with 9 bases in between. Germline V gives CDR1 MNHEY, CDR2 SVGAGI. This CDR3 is CASSYSWAGEQFF. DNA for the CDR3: TGTGCCAGCAGTTACTCTTGGGCTGGTGAGCAGTTCTTC.

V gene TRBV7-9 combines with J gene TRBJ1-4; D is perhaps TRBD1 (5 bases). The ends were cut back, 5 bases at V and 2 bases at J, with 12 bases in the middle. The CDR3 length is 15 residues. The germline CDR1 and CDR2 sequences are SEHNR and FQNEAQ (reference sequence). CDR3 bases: TGTGCCAGCAGCGGTGGGTCAGGGACTAATGAAAAACTGTTTTTT. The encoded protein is CASSGGSGTNEKLFF.

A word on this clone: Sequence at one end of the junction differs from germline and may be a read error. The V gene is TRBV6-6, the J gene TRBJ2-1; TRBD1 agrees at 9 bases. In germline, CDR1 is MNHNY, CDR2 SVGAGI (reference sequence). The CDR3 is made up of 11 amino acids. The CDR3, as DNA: TGTGCCAGCAGTTACCGGGACAGGGTGGTCTTC. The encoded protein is CASSYRDRVVF.

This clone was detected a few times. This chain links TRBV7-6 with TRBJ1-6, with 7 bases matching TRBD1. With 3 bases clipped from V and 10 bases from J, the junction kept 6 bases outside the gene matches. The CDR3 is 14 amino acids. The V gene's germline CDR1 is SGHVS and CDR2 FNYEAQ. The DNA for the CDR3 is TGTGCCAGCAGCTTGGGTCAGGGGGAATCACCCCTCCACTTT. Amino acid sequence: CASSLGQGESPLHF.